The 14 T cell receptor beta chains in this list originate from one sample, sequenced in a study of T cell responses to AZD1222 COVID-19 vaccine (TCRdb year 2021). The time point label here, explained by the study, means: baseline before first vaccination. The protocol used for the library was the immunoSEQ multiplex PCR assay. The table was pulled from immuneACCESS by TCRdb, which kept in-frame rearrangements only. Such tables lose some clones; where checked, under half of the loss comes from unresolved V genes, and the rest has no known cause. The sample table shows 95,000 to 150,000 clones, and 85% to 90% are seen once. Of the sample, 3.1% falls within the top ten clones. The source was peripheral blood, collected on day 0 of AZD1222 vaccination. Receptor source: an adult in good health.

The DNA for the CDR3 is TGCGCCAGCAGGCGGGAGGGGCCCGATCCCCCCGGACCGATCTACAATGAGCAGTTCTTC. Its translation is CASRREGPDPPGPIYNEQFF. The rearrangement links TRBV4-3 to TRBJ2-1; 9 bases align to TRBD2. The V segment lost 6 bases and the J segment 3 bases; nucleotides outside the gene matches: 21. This CDR3 spans 20 amino acids. Germline V gene lookup returns CDR1 LGHNA and CDR2 YSLEER.

The rearrangement uses TRBV3-1 (or the pseudogene TRBV3-2) and TRBJ1-2; 9 bases align to TRBD1. CDR3 length: 17 amino acids. Per germline, CDR1 LGHDT and CDR2 YNNKEL (reference sequence). The ends lost 1 base at V and 5 bases at J; junction bases unmatched: 11. The CDR3 loop is CASSQALRVGTGYGYTF. Written as DNA, the CDR3 is TGTGCCAGCAGCCAAGCCCTCAGGGTTGGGACAGGGTATGGCTACACCTTC.

This chain connects TRBV6-5 to TRBJ1-2; D remains unclear. The CDR3 is made up of 13 amino acids. Trimming removed 2 bases at V and 9 bases at J, with 13 bases between. Germline V gene lookup returns CDR1 MNHEY and CDR2 SVGAGI. CDR3 region: CASSYPTWRRYTF. The CDR3 DNA reads TGTGCCAGCAGTTACCCCACCTGGCGTCGCTACACCTTC.

The chain recombines TRBV29-1 with TRBJ2-7; TRBD1 or TRBD2 may be the D gene (5 bases each). This CDR3 spans 12 amino acids. Germline V gene sequence: CDR1 SQVTM, CDR2 ANQGSEA. V lost 7 bases, J lost 3 bases, and 13 bases lay in between. In DNA, the CDR3 is TGCAGCGCCTCCGGGACGGGCTACGAGCAGTACTTC. This gives the protein CSASGTGYEQYF.

This sequence joins TRBV19 and TRBJ2-3; no reliable D call. V dropped 0 bases and J dropped 6 bases, with 7 bases sitting between them. CDR3 length: 13 amino acids. The germline gives CDR1 LNHDA, CDR2 SQIVND (reference sequence). CDR3 in amino acids: CASSIDIRDTQYF. The CDR3 bases are TGTGCCAGTAGTATAGATATCCGGGATACGCAGTATTTT.

The DNA of the CDR3 is TGCGCCAGCAGCTTGGCGACAGACCCTTACAATGAGCAGTTCTTC. Its protein is CASSLATDPYNEQFF. The chain links TRBV5-1 to TRBJ2-1, with a possible D match to TRBD1 (5 bases). V gave up 0 bases and J gave up 4 bases, with 11 bases separating them. The CDR3 has 15 amino acids. Germline V gene sequence: CDR1 SGHRS, CDR2 YFSETQ.

The CDR3: CASSPNTDTQYF. As DNA, the CDR3 is TGTGCCAGCAGCCCTAACACAGATACGCAGTATTTT. This chain links TRBV9 with TRBJ2-3; D is unclear. In germline, CDR1 is SGDLS, CDR2 YYNGEE. The CDR3 loop spans 12 amino acids. The V end lost 4 bases, the J end lost 2 bases, and 5 bases lay between the germline ends.

This clone was seen once. This chain uses TRBV14 with TRBJ1-2; D unresolved. CDR3 length equals 15 residues. V was pared by 0 bases and J by 1 base, with 9 bases between. Germline V lookup: CDR1 SGHDN, CDR2 FVKESK. The CDR3 DNA follows: TGTGCCAGCAGCCAAGATTTAGCGAATAACTATGGCTACACCTTC. It codes for CASSQDLANNYGYTF.

This chain joins TRBV9 and TRBJ2-1, with a possible D match to TRBD2 (6 bases). The CDR3 is 16 amino acids. Germline loops: CDR1 SGDLS, CDR2 YYNGEE. V dropped 0 bases and J dropped 5 bases, with 15 bases sitting between them. CDR3 loop: CASSVVMGGVHNEQFF. In DNA form, the CDR3 reads TGTGCCAGCAGCGTAGTAATGGGCGGGGTACACAATGAGCAGTTCTTC.

The rearrangement links TRBV6-1 to TRBJ2-6, with a tentative D call TRBD1 (6 bases). The CDR3 extends over 17 amino acids. Trimming removed 0 bases from V and 4 bases from J, with 13 bases in between. Germline CDR1 is MNHNS and CDR2 is SASEGT. The CDR3 DNA is TGTGCCAGCAGTGAAGCCATTACAGGGTACGGGGCCAACGTCCTGACTTTC. The encoded protein is CASSEAITGYGANVLTF.

V and J are TRBV19 and TRBJ2-7; D not certain. The ends were cut back, 1 base at V and 2 bases at J, with 9 bases in the middle. The CDR3 totals 14 residues. Germline CDR1 and CDR2: LNHDA and SQIVND (reference sequence). CDR3 residues: CASSIVPRAYEQYF. The CDR3 DNA is TGTGCCAGTAGTATAGTCCCTCGGGCCTACGAGCAGTACTTC. The complete variable domain, with remaining parts taken from reference TRBV19 and TRBJ2-7, reads DGGITQSPKYLFRKEGQNVTLSCEQNLNHDAMYWYRQDPGQGLRLIYYSQIVNDFQKGDIAEGYSVSREKKESFPLTVTSAQKNPTAFYLCASSIVPRAYEQYFGPGTRLTVT.

V gene TRBV7-2 combines with J gene TRBJ2-5; D not resolved. Trimming shortened V by 1 base and J by 5 bases, and 14 bases separated the two germline ends. The CDR3 has 15 amino acids. CDR1 is SGHTA, CDR2 FQGNSA, per germline. CDR3 sequence: CASSLDGRFAETQYF. The CDR3 DNA is TGTGCCAGCAGCTTAGATGGTAGATTCGCGGAGACCCAGTACTTC.

The V call is TRBV2, the J call TRBJ2-4, with D perhaps TRBD2 (5 bases). V lost 6 bases and J lost 1, with 13 bases in between. Germline lookup yields CDR1 SNHLY and CDR2 FYNNEI. The CDR3 covers 15 residues. In DNA form, the CDR3 reads TGTGCCAGCAGCGGCGCTTGGGAGGCCAAAAACATTCAGTACTTC. Residues: CASSGAWEAKNIQYF.

This clone was seen a single time. V is TRBV6-2 or TRBV6-3 and J is TRBJ2-7; the match to TRBD1 covers 7 bases. With V trimmed by 5 bases and J by 0 bases, 4 bases remained unmatched. The CDR3 contains 14 residues. The germline gives CDR1 MNHEY, CDR2 SVGEGT. The DNA for the CDR3 is TGTGCCAGCAGTATATGGGACAGCTCCTACGAGCAGTACTTC. Translation gives CASSIWDSSYEQYF.